This TCR beta chain appears in the sequencing data of a study of blood T cell repertoires in COVID-19 (dated by TCRdb to 2020 to 2021). Describing the broader study: Samples covering the acute and convalescent phases of COVID-19 were provided by collaborators in the United States, Italy and Spain. The material from the prospective study consisted of cDNA or gDNA derived from T cells, B-cell-depleted T cells, or PBMCs. Deeply sampled blood TCRbeta repertoires from subjects exposed to, actively infected with, or recovered from COVID-19 were included in the dataset. The repertoires were released in a freely available public database intended as a resource for research on the immune response to SARS-CoV-2. Samples were obtained from the ongoing ImmuneRACE study (first 160 participants) and from over a thousand subjects provided by 6 global collaborators. A de-identified subject ID, COVID-19 status, age in years and sex were almost always included in the sample metadata. Where available, HLA class I and class II types were taken from metadata supplied by the sample provider and were not determined by assay-based typing.

TCRbeta CDR3 regions were amplified from genomic DNA by means of the immunoSEQ Assay, a bias-controlled multiplex PCR. As for the original processing: The number of nucleated cells in each sample was estimated by amplification of reference gene primers within the assay. Sequence reads were collapsed and filtered to measure the absolute abundance of every unique TCRbeta CDR3 rearrangement. For each sample, productive Simpson clonality was calculated by taking the square root of Simpson's diversity index across productive rearrangements. As stored in TCRdb, this immuneACCESS dataset retains in-frame rearrangements with V and J assigned. A fraction of the clones does not appear; measured against another copy, unresolved V genes explain less than half of the discrepancy, and the remainder lacks a known reason. V and J calls and clone size are as listed in that table; D and trimming were resolved from the DNA. The sample records approximately 300,000 clones, less than 85% of which are singletons. Around 1.8% of the sample belongs to the ten largest clones.

Study-level results and caveats: How much clinical and demographic metadata was included differed by source and by participant, and the metadata was provided uncurated.

Taken from cysteine to phenylalanine, the CDR3 has 15 residues. CDR3 DNA only is kept here, 45 bases in frame from base 1. Trimming takes 1 base from V and 7 bases from J, and the germline ends sit 13 bases apart. CDR1 and CDR2 are read off the germline V gene as SGHTA and FQGNSA. Enrolling through a virtual design, the prospective study's participants ranged in age from roughly 18 to 100 years and lived across around 25 United States geographic areas. In the prospective study, cohorts were assigned on the basis of participant-reported clinical history obtained from a screening survey and a study questionnaire. Exposed participants were defined as having been in contact with someone with a PCR-confirmed or clinician-diagnosed COVID-19 case within 2 weeks of study entry. In the prospective study, mobile phlebotomists collected whole blood, serum and a nasopharyngeal or oropharyngeal swab from each participant. Participants in the prospective study had the option to provide additional blood draws and questionnaires over a roughly 2-month period. Before DNA extraction, blood samples from the prospective study were shipped at room temperature or frozen.

With respect to this clone: Which antigen it targets is not known. Within one base of it there is no much larger clone, and no base qualities were kept.

The receptor was derived from a woman in her 30s who had been exposed to COVID-19. Sequencing was performed on PBMCs or T cells enriched from blood (not recorded which). The sequence is built from TRBV7-2 and TRBJ2-2; no confident D gene assignment can be made. The base sequence is TGTGCCAGCAGCTTAGAGGCAGGTATCGGCGGGGAGCTGTTTTTT. This sequence encodes CASSLEAGIGGELFF.